This T cell receptor beta chain was found in a study of radiotherapy plus CTLA-4 blockade in lung cancer. Findings and limits, study-wide: In blood, TCR clones derived from the tumor expanded after radiotherapy plus ipilimumab. Reports state that early shifts in blood T cell clones, with interferon-beta, best predicted response.

People whose metastatic non-small-cell lung cancer was chemo-refractory got focal radiation along with CTLA-4 blockade by ipilimumab. Using immunoSEQ multiplex PCR, the repertoire was profiled, and TCRdb retains in-frame clones only, with some absent. The table has fewer than 100,000 clones, around 79% seen once. Concerning this clone: Its target is not known.

The ends lost 1 base at V and 7 bases at J; junction bases unmatched: 7. Germline-derived CDR1 and CDR2 are LNHDA and SQIVND (reference sequence). This CDR3 has 15 amino acids. This sequence joins TRBV19 and TRBJ1-5, with TRBD1 matching over 7 bases. Here the sequenced sample was peripheral blood, taken from a patient treated with radiotherapy plus ipilimumab. The source of this sequence is a human donor with non-small cell lung cancer whose response to radiotherapy plus ipilimumab could not be evaluated. Some clones in this sample may be carry-over from other donors' samples. For the CDR3, the DNA is TGTGCCAGTAGTATAGGAGAAGGGGGCGGGCAGCCCCAGCATTTT. It specifies CASSIGEGGGQPQHF.